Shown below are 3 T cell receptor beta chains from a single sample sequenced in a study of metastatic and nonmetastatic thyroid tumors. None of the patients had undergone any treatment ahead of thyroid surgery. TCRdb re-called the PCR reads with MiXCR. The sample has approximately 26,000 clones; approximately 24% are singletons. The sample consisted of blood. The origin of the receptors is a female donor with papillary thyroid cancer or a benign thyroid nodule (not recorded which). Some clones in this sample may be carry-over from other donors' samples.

CDR3 residues: CASSLSGNSPLHF. CDR3 coding DNA: TGTGCCAGCAGCTTGTCCGGAAATTCACCCCTCCACTTT. This chain connects TRBV11-3 to TRBJ1-6; D is uncertain. The CDR3 sequence is 13 residues long. Germline V gene lookup returns CDR1 SGHNT and CDR2 YENEEA. V was trimmed by 3 bases and J by 7 bases, leaving 7 bases between them.

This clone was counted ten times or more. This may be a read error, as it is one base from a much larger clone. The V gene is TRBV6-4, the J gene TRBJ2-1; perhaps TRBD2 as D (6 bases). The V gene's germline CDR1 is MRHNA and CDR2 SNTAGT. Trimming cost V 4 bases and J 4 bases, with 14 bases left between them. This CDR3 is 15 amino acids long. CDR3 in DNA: TGTGCCAGCAGTGGCGGGGCAGGGCAATACAATGAGCAGTTCTTC. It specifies CASSGGAGQYNEQFF.

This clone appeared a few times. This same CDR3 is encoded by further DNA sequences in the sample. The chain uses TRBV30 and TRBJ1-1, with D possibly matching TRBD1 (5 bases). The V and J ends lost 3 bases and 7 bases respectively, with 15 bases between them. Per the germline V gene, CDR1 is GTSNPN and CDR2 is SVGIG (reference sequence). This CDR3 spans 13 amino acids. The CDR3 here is CAWRQVGADEAFF. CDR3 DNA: TGTGCCTGGAGACAGGTCGGAGCAGATGAAGCTTTCTTT.